One and the same sample provided the 15 T cell receptor beta chains below, sequenced in a study of cytomegalovirus exposure and HLA in healthy donors. PCR amplification relied on 60 Vbeta primers (plus 13 Jbeta primers). Here immunoSEQ multiplex PCR was the method, and the copy in TCRdb shows in-frame clones only, minus some. The sample shows roughly 160,000 clones, more than 80% of them seen only once. The sequenced material came from PBMCs. These receptors were taken from a male donor in good health and CMV-seronegative.

The chain couples TRBV18 to TRBJ2-2, with TRBD1 matching over 10 bases. V dropped 3 bases and J dropped 5; count of bases not matched to a gene: 6. The CDR3 is 16 residues long. The germline gives CDR1 KGHSH, CDR2 LQKENI. CDR3 residues: CASSPSRDRGTGELFF. CDR3 nucleotide sequence: TGTGCCAGCTCACCGTCCCGGGACAGGGGAACCGGGGAGCTGTTTTTT.

This rearrangement joins TRBV19 to TRBJ1-4; D remains unclear. The CDR3 length is 14 residues. Germline assignment: CDR1 LNHDA and CDR2 SQIVND (reference sequence). Between the trimmed V and J ends, which lost 3 bases and 8 bases, there was a span of 13 bases. CDR3 region: CASSMGSGGEKLFF. The CDR3, as DNA: TGTGCCAGTAGTATGGGCAGCGGCGGGGAAAAACTGTTTTTT.

The chain joins TRBV7-9 to TRBJ1-2; TRBD1 aligns across 7 bases. The V segment lost 5 bases and the J segment 4 bases; nucleotides outside the gene matches: 16. Germline V gene data show CDR1 as SEHNR and CDR2 as FQNEAQ (reference sequence). The CDR3 totals 17 residues. The CDR3 nucleotides read TGTGCCAGCAGCAAAATATCAACAGGGGTTGGGGGCTATGGCTACACCTTC. Protein product: CASSKISTGVGGYGYTF.

CDR3 DNA: TGTGCCGCGAGGGACCGGGACAGGGGCATGGAGGAGACCCAGTACTTC. Residues: CAARDRDRGMEETQYF. V gene TRBV10-3 combines with J gene TRBJ2-5, with TRBD1 matching over 10 bases. CDR3 length equals 16 residues. Trimming cost V 11 bases and J 5 bases; bases outside gene matches: 17. Germline V gene sequence: CDR1 ENHRY, CDR2 SYGVKD.

The genes are TRBV5-6 and TRBJ2-2; 8 positions match TRBD2. Germline V gives CDR1 SGHDT, CDR2 YYEEEE. V dropped 4 bases and J dropped 0; count of bases not matched to a gene: 2. This CDR3 spans 15 amino acids. The CDR3: CASSRGGPNTGELFF. DNA of the CDR3: TGTGCCAGCAGCCGGGGGGGGCCGAACACCGGGGAGCTGTTTTTT. The full variable domain, with the rest looked up from reference TRBV5-6 and TRBJ2-2, is DAGVTQSPTHLIKTRGQQVTLRCSPKSGHDTVSWYQQALGQGPQFIFQYYEEEERQRGNFPDRFSGHQFPNYSSELNVNALLLGDSALYLCASSRGGPNTGELFFGEGSRLTVL.

This sequence joins TRBV19 and TRBJ1-2, with D possibly being TRBD1 (6 bases). The CDR3 is made up of 15 amino acids. Germline CDR1 reads LNHDA; CDR2 reads SQIVND (reference sequence). V lost 5 bases, J lost 5 bases, and 18 bases lay in between. CDR3 nucleotide sequence: TGTGCCAGTAGTCACGGACCAGGGGAAGTGTATGGCTACACCTTC. Translated: CASSHGPGEVYGYTF.

V and J are TRBV19 and TRBJ1-2; the match to TRBD1 covers 9 bases. The CDR3 totals 15 residues. The germline V gene has CDR1 LNHDA and CDR2 SQIVND (reference sequence). V shed 8 bases, J shed 8 bases, and the junction held 15 bases outside the gene matches. CDR3 loop: CASRSLQGAIGGYTF. In nucleotides, the CDR3 is TGTGCCAGTCGGTCGCTACAGGGGGCCATCGGAGGCTACACCTTC.

CDR3 sequence (DNA): TGTGCCAGCAGCCGGGGACTAGATTCTGCAGATACGCAGTATTTT. As protein: CASSRGLDSADTQYF. The rearrangement links TRBV7-3 to TRBJ2-3; 8 nucleotides agree with TRBD2. Germline V gene data show CDR1 as SGHTA and CDR2 as FQGTGA. The CDR3 length is 15 residues. After removal of 5 bases from V and 4 bases from J, the junction contained 8 bases not matched to a gene.

The chain has TRBV7-9 and TRBJ2-1, with TRBD1 as a possible D gene (5 bases). Trimming took 5 bases from V and 8 from J, leaving 22 bases between them. CDR1 and CDR2 (germline): SEHNR, FQNEAQ (reference sequence). The CDR3 loop spans 16 amino acids. The CDR3 sequence is CASSQGSIMAQDEQFF. CDR3 DNA sequence: TGTGCCAGCAGCCAAGGGTCCATCATGGCACAGGATGAGCAGTTCTTC.

The gene calls are TRBV6-4 and TRBJ1-2; weak D call: TRBD1 (6 bases). Germline lookup yields CDR1 MRHNA and CDR2 SNTAGT. The V and J ends lost 2 bases and 7 bases respectively, with 11 bases between them. This CDR3 region has 13 residues. CDR3 protein: CASSDEGVGGYTF. The DNA of the CDR3 is TGTGCCAGCAGTGACGAGGGGGTAGGTGGCTACACCTTC.

The rearrangement joins TRBV6-6 to TRBJ1-2, with D possibly TRBD1 on 6 matching bases. Trimming left V 6 bases short and J 3 bases short, with 11 bases between. The V gene's germline CDR1 is MNHNY and CDR2 SVGAGI (reference sequence). The CDR3 contains 13 residues. The CDR3 nucleotides are TGTGCCAGCAGGGAACAGGGTTACTATGGCTACACCTTC. This sequence encodes CASREQGYYGYTF.

V gene TRBV7-2 combines with J gene TRBJ2-5; D not certain. CDR3 length: 13 amino acids. Germline values: CDR1 SGHTA, CDR2 FQGNSA. Between the trimmed V and J ends, which lost 5 bases and 2 bases, there was a span of 9 bases. The CDR3 nucleotides are TGTGCCAGCAGCATCCAGCGACAAGAGACCCAGTACTTC. It codes for CASSIQRQETQYF.

The chain couples TRBV21-1 to TRBJ1-1; the table gives TRBD1 as D, unverified against the DNA. TRBV21-1 is deemed a pseudogene. CDR3 length equals 15 residues. The DNA of the CDR3 is TGTGCCAGCAGCAAACTTGGACAGTACAGATCTGAAGCTTTCTTT. It encodes CASSKLGQYRSEAFF.

The chain couples TRBV7-8 to TRBJ2-7; TRBD2 matches 10 bases. The length of the CDR3 is 14 residues. V was clipped by 5 bases and J by 4 bases; unmatched bases: 5. CDR1 and CDR2 from the germline V gene are SGHVS and FQNEAQ. The CDR3 region has the DNA TGTGCCAGCAGCACGGGACTAGCGAGTTACGAGCAGTACTTC. It is translated as CASSTGLASYEQYF. The variable domain in full, completed from reference TRBV7-8 and TRBJ2-7, reads GAGVSQSPRYKVAKRGQDVALRCDPISGHVSLFWYQQALGQGPEFLTYFQNEAQLDKSGLPSDRFFAERPEGSVSTLKIQRTQQEDSAVYLCASSTGLASYEQYFGPGTRLTVT.

This clone was seen only a few times. The gene calls are TRBV5-4 and TRBJ2-7, with D uncertain. CDR1 is SGHNT, CDR2 YYREEE, per germline (reference sequence). This CDR3 is built from 15 residues. V lost 0 bases to trimming and J lost 1 base, with 11 bases between them. The CDR3 DNA sequence: TGTGCCAGCAGCTTGGATCGCGGCGGATCCTACGAGCAGTACTTC. Protein sequence: CASSLDRGGSYEQYF. The full variable domain, in which reference TRBV5-4 and TRBJ2-7 provide the parts outside the CDR3, is ETGVTQSPTHLIKTRGQQVTLRCSSQSGHNTVSWYQQALGQGPQFIFQYYREEENGRGNFPPRFSGLQFPNYSSELNVNALELDDSALYLCASSLDRGGSYEQYFGPGTRLTVT.